The clone carrying this T cell receptor beta chain was seen a handful of times. The data derive from a study of cytomegalovirus exposure and HLA in healthy donors. Vbeta (60) and Jbeta (13) primers were used in the PCR. Sequencing was performed with immunoSEQ multiplex PCR; in TCRdb, only in-frame clones are kept and a portion is missing. This table has under 150,000 clones, more than 75% appearing once. This receptor was taken from a woman in her forties or fifties in good health and CMV-seropositive. The sequencing sample was made of PBMCs.

CDR3 loop: CASSLEPGSYNEQFF. For the CDR3, the DNA is TGTGCCAGCAGCTTAGAGCCGGGGTCTTACAATGAGCAGTTCTTC. The chain couples TRBV7-9 to TRBJ2-1; D may be TRBD2 (5 bases). V was clipped by 1 base and J by 4 bases, with 11 bases between them. This CDR3 is built from 15 residues. Germline V gene sequence: CDR1 SEHNR, CDR2 FQNEAQ (reference sequence).